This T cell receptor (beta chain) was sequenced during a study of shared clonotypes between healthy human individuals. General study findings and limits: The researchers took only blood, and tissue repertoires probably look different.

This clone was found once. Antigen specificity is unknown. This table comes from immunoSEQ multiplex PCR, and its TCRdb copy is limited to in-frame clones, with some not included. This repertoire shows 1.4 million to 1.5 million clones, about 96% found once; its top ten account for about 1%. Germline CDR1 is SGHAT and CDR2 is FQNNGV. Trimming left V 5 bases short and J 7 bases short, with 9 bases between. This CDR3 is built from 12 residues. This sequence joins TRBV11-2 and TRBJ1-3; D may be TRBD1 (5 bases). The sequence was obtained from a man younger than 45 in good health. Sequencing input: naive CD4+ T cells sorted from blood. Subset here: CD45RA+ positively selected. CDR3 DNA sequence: TGTGCCAGCAGCCCTGAGGGGAACACCATATATTTT. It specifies CASSPEGNTIYF.